This TCR beta chain was identified in a study of T cells in Graves' hyperthyroidism and ophthalmopathy. Study findings and constraints: Most thyroid clonotypes expanded above 0.001 appeared in blood too. In simple terms, a model built on 13 V-J features told ophthalmopathy apart from stable hyperthyroidism.

V was shortened by 5 bases and J by 1 base, with 8 bases between the two germline ends. Per germline, CDR1 DFQATT and CDR2 SNEGSKA (reference sequence). This CDR3 is built from 13 residues. This clonotype appeared many times. The antigen is not known. Researchers amplified the TCR beta CDR3 regions from RNA transcripts. First-round RT-PCR with HTBI primers amplified the TCR CDR3 region. MiXCR, run by TCRdb on the multiplex PCR reads, gives a single entry per CDR3 protein. The repertoire holds around 250,000 distinct CDR3 sequences, with approximately 14% as singletons. The chain carries TRBV20-1 and TRBJ2-2; D not certain. Specimen: blood. This receptor was identified in a woman in her forties with Graves' hyperthyroidism that later progressed to Graves' ophthalmopathy. The CDR3 region is CSAAKGNTGELFF. Written as DNA, the CDR3 is TGCAGTGCTGCTAAAGGGAACACCGGGGAGCTGTTTTTT.